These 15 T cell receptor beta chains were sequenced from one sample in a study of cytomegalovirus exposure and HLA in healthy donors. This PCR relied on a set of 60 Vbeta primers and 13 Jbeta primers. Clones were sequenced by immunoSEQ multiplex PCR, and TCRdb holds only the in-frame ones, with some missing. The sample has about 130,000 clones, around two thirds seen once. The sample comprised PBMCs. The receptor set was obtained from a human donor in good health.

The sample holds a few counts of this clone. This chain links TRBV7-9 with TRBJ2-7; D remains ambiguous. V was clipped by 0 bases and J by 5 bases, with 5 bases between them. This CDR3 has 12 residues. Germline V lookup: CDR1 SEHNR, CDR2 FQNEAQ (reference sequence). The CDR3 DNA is TGTGCCAGCAGCTTAGCCGCGAACGAGCAGTACTTC. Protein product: CASSLAANEQYF.

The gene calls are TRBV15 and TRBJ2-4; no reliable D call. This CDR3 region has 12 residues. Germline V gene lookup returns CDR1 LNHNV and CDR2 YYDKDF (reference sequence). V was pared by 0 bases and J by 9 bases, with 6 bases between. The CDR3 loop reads CATSRDLVIQYF. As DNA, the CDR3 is TGTGCCACCAGCAGAGATCTTGTCATTCAGTACTTC. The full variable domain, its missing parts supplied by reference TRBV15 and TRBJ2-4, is DAMVIQNPRYQVTQFGKPVTLSCSQTLNHNVMYWYQQKSSQAPKLLFHYYDKDFNNEADTPDNFQSRRPNTSFCFLDIRSPGLGDTAMYLCATSRDLVIQYFGAGTRLSVL.

The CDR3 region has the DNA TGCGCCAGCAGCCAAAAAAGGCCCCGAGGGACAGGGCCAGATACGCAGTATTTT. Protein: CASSQKRPRGTGPDTQYF. The gene calls are TRBV4-3 and TRBJ2-3, with 9 bases fitting TRBD1. Trimming at V came to 2 bases and at J to 4 bases, leaving 13 bases not matched to a gene. There are 18 residues in the CDR3. Germline V gives CDR1 LGHNA, CDR2 YSLEER.

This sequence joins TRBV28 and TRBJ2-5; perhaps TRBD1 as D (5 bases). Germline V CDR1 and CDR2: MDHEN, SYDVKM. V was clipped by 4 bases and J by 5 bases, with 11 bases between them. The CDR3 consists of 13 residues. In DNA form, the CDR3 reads TGTGCCAGCAGTTATTCAGGGCGGGAGACCCAGTACTTC. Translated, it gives CASSYSGRETQYF. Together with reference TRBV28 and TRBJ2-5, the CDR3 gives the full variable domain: DVKVTQSSRYLVKRTGEKVFLECVQDMDHENMFWYRQDPGLGLRLIYFSYDVKMKEKGDIPEGYSVSREKKERFSLILESASTNQTSMYLCASSYSGRETQYFGPGTRLLVL.

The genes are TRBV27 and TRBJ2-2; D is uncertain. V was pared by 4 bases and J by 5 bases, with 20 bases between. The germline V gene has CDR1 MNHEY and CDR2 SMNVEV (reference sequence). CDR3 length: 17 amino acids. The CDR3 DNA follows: TGTGCCAGCAGTTCTCTCACCCCCTCTATCCTGACCGGGGAGCTGTTTTTT. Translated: CASSSLTPSILTGELFF.

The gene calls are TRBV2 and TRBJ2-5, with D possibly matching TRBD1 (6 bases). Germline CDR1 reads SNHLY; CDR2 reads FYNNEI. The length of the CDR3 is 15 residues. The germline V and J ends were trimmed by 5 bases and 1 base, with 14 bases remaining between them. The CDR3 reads CASSMTGPLQETQYF. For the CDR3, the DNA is TGTGCCAGCAGTATGACAGGTCCCCTCCAAGAGACCCAGTACTTC.

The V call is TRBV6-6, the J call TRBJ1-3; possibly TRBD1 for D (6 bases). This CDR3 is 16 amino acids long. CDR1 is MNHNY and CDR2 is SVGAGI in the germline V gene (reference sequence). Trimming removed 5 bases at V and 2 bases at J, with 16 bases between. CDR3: CASSKPIQGTGNTIYF. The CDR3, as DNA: TGTGCCAGCAGTAAGCCAATACAGGGAACTGGAAACACCATATATTTT.

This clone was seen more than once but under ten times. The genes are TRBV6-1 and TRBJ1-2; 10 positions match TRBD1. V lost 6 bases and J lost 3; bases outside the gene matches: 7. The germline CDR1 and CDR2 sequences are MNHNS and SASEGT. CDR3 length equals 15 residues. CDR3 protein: CASRAGQGVDYGYTF. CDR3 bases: TGTGCCAGCAGGGCAGGACAGGGGGTGGACTATGGCTACACCTTC.

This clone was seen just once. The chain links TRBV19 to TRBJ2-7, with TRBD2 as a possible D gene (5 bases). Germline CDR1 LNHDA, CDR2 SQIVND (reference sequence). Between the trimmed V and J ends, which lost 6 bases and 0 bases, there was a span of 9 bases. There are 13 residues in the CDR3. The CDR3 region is CASSPGSSYEQYF. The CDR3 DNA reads TGTGCCAGTAGCCCTGGGAGCTCCTACGAGCAGTACTTC.

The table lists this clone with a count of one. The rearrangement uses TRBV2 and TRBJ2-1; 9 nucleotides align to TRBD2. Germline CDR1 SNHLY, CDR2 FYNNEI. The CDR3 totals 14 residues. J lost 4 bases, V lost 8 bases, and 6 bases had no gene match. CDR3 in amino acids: CASFWTSVYNEQFF. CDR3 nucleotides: TGTGCCAGCTTTTGGACTAGCGTGTACAATGAGCAGTTCTTC. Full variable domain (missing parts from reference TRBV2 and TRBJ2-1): EPEVTQTPSHQVTQMGQEVILRCVPISNHLYFYWYRQILGQKVEFLVSFYNNEISEKSEIFDDQFSVERPDGSNFTLKIRSTKLEDSAMYFCASFWTSVYNEQFFGPGTRLTVL.

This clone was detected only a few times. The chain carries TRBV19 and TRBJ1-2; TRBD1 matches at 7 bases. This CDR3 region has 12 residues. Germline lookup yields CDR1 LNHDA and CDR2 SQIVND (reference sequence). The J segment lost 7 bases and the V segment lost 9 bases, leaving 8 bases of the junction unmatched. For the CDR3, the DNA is TGTGCCAGCCATACAGGGGTCGGTGGCTACACCTTC. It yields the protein CASHTGVGGYTF.

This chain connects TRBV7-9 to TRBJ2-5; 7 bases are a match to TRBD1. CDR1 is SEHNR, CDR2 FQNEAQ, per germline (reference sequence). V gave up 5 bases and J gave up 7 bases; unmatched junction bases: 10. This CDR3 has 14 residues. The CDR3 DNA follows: TGTGCCAGCAGCGACAGACAGGGAGACGCGACCCAGTACTTC. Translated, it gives CASSDRQGDATQYF.

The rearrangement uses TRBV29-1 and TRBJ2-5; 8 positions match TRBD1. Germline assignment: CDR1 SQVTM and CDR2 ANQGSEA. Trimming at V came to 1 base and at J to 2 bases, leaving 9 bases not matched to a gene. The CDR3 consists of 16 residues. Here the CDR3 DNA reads TGCAGCGTTGAAGGCACGGCAGGGGGCCGACAAGAGACCCAGTACTTC. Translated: CSVEGTAGGRQETQYF.

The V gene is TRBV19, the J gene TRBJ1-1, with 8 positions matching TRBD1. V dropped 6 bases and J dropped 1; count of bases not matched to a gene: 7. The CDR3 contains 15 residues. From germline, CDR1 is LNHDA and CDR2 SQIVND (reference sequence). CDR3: CASRSDRGGNTEAFF. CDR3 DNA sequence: TGTGCCAGTAGATCCGACAGGGGCGGGAACACTGAAGCTTTCTTT. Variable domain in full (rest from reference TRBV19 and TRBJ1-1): DGGITQSPKYLFRKEGQNVTLSCEQNLNHDAMYWYRQDPGQGLRLIYYSQIVNDFQKGDIAEGYSVSREKKESFPLTVTSAQKNPTAFYLCASRSDRGGNTEAFFGQGTRLTVV.

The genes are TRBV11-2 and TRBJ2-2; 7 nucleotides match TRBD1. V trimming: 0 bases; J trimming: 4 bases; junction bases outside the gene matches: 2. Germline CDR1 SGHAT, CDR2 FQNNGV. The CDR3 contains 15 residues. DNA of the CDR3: TGTGCCAGCAGCTTAGATGACAGGGTCACCGGGGAGCTGTTTTTT. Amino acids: CASSLDDRVTGELFF.